One sample yielded the 9 T cell receptor beta chains listed below, sequenced in a study of blood T cell repertoires in COVID-19. Using immunoSEQ multiplex PCR, the repertoire was profiled, and TCRdb retains in-frame clones only, with some absent. This table holds around 47,000 clones, approximately 80% found once. Sequencing input: peripheral blood. These receptors originate from an older man with active COVID-19.

The chain combines TRBV11-2 with TRBJ2-5; 9 positions agree with TRBD2. The germline CDR1 and CDR2 sequences are SGHAT and FQNNGV. V shed 0 bases, J shed 6 bases, and the junction held 2 bases outside the gene matches. This CDR3 has 14 amino acids. CDR3 region: CASSLEGTSKTQYF. DNA for the CDR3: TGTGCCAGCAGCTTAGAAGGGACTAGCAAGACCCAGTACTTC. The full variable domain, with the rest looked up from reference TRBV11-2 and TRBJ2-5, is EAGVAQSPRYKIIEKRQSVAFWCNPISGHATLYWYQQILGQGPKLLIQFQNNGVVDDSQLPKDRFSAERLKGVDSTLKIQPAKLEDSAVYLCASSLEGTSKTQYFGPGTRLLVL.

The rearrangement joins TRBV10-2 to TRBJ1-5, with unresolved D. CDR3 length equals 14 residues. V lost 4 bases, J lost 4 bases, and 11 bases lay in between. CDR1 is WSHSY and CDR2 is SAAADI in the germline V gene. The CDR3 region is CASSGATANQPQHF. The CDR3 DNA reads as TGCGCCAGCAGTGGAGCAACAGCAAATCAGCCCCAGCATTTT.

In DNA, the CDR3 is TGTGCCAGCAGCTTAGCTGGCAGGGGGAACACTGAAGCTTTCTTT. Its protein product is CASSLAGRGNTEAFF. The V and J genes are TRBV7-2 and TRBJ1-1; D may be TRBD1 (6 bases). Trimming stripped 0 bases from V and 1 base from J, with 9 bases between. Germline V gene lookup returns CDR1 SGHTA and CDR2 FQGNSA. This CDR3 region has 15 residues.

This chain connects TRBV19 to TRBJ2-7; 7 nucleotides align to TRBD1. The CDR3 is 15 amino acids. Per germline, CDR1 LNHDA and CDR2 SQIVND (reference sequence). Trimming cost V 4 bases and J 2 bases; bases outside gene matches: 8. CDR3 protein: CASSTRQGGPYEQYF. The CDR3 DNA is TGTGCCAGTAGTACCCGACAGGGTGGTCCCTACGAGCAGTACTTC. The whole variable domain, filled in from reference TRBV19 and TRBJ2-7, reads DGGITQSPKYLFRKEGQNVTLSCEQNLNHDAMYWYRQDPGQGLRLIYYSQIVNDFQKGDIAEGYSVSREKKESFPLTVTSAQKNPTAFYLCASSTRQGGPYEQYFGPGTRLTVT.

V is TRBV6-6 and J is TRBJ1-1; D not resolved. The ends were cut back, 5 bases at V and 1 base at J, with 17 bases in the middle. CDR1 is MNHNY and CDR2 is SVGAGI in the germline V gene (reference sequence). The CDR3 is made up of 16 amino acids. The CDR3 DNA sequence: TGTGCCAGCAGTGTACATCGTGGTAACACGAACACTGAAGCTTTCTTT. Protein sequence: CASSVHRGNTNTEAFF.

The gene calls are TRBV24-1 and TRBJ2-1; 13 bases are shared with TRBD2. Germline V lookup: CDR1 KGHDR, CDR2 SFDVKD. CDR3 length: 15 amino acids. V lost 3 bases to trimming and J lost 11 bases; unmatched junction nucleotides: 6. The CDR3 DNA reads TGTGCCACCAGTGATACTAGCGGGGGGGTTTTTCAGCAGTTCTTC. Protein product: CATSDTSGGVFQQFF.

This sequence joins TRBV7-2 and TRBJ1-2; 8 nucleotides match TRBD1. The CDR3 consists of 15 residues. V trimming: 5 bases; J trimming: 4 bases; junction bases outside the gene matches: 9. Per the germline V gene, CDR1 is SGHTA and CDR2 is FQGNSA. The CDR3 protein is CASSAGQVAPYGYTF. CDR3 coding DNA: TGTGCCAGCAGCGCGGGACAGGTAGCCCCCTATGGCTACACCTTC.

The rearrangement uses TRBV6-2 or TRBV6-3 and TRBJ2-7; no definite D call. Germline CDR1 and CDR2: MNHEY and SVGEGT. Trimming left V 0 bases short and J 1 base short, with 13 bases between. The CDR3 is 16 residues long. The CDR3 spells CASSYSPSLLSYEQYF. CDR3 nucleotides: TGTGCCAGCAGTTACTCCCCGAGCCTCCTATCCTACGAGCAGTACTTC.

The CDR3 nucleotides read TGTGCCACCAGCAGAGTCTCTGCAACTAATGAAAAACTGTTTTTT. It translates to CATSRVSATNEKLFF. The V gene is TRBV15, the J gene TRBJ1-4, with no clear D. V lost 1 base, J lost 0 bases, and 6 bases lay in between. Germline CDR1 and CDR2: LNHNV and YYDKDF (reference sequence). This CDR3 comprises 15 residues.